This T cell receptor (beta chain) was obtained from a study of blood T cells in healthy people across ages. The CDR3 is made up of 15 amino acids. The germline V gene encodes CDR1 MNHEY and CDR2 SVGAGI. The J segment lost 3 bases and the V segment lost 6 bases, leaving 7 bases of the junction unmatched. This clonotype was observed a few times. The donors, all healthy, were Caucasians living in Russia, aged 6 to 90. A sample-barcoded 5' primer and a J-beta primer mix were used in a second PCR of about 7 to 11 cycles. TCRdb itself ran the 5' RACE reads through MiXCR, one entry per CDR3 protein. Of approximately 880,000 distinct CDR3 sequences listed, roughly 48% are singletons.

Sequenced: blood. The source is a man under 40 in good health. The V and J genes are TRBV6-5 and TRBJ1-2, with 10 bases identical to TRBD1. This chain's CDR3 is CASRFSGQGDYGYTF. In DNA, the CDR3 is TGTGCCAGCAGATTCTCAGGACAGGGGGACTATGGCTACACCTTC.